This is a list of T cell receptor beta chains from one sample in a study of T cell responses to AZD1222 COVID-19 vaccine. The assay was immunoSEQ multiplex PCR, and TCRdb's table has in-frame clones only and misses some. The sample gives around 100,000 clones, approximately 89% of which show up once; around 4.4% is in the top ten. The sample consisted of peripheral blood, taken on day 0 of MenACWY control vaccination. Receptors were obtained from an adult in good health. Both conserved end residues are part of each CDR3. The D gene is left open where the match is weak.

>-|TRBV9|TRBJ1-2
CASSVGATINYGYTF
TGTGCCAGCAGCGTAGGAGCGACAATTAACTATGGCTACACCTTC
>-|TRBV29-1|TRBJ1-2
CSVEDSAQEGGYTF
TGCAGCGTTGAAGATTCTGCCCAGGAGGGTGGCTACACCTTC
>-|TRBV5-1|TRBJ2-3
CASSLIRAADTQYF
TGCGCCAGCAGCTTGATAAGGGCCGCGGATACGCAGTATTTT
>-|TRBV6-5|TRBJ2-7
CASSRGGARDEQYF
TGTGCCAGCAGTCGAGGGGGTGCCAGGGACGAGCAGTACTTC
>TRBD2|TRBV6-2/TRBV6-3|TRBJ2-7
CASSEGTSGYEQYF
TGTGCCAGCAGTGAGGGGACTAGCGGGTACGAGCAGTACTTC
>-|TRBV5-1|TRBJ2-2
CASSLDSLANTGELFF
TGCGCCAGCAGCTTGGACTCTCTGGCGAACACCGGGGAGCTGTTTTTT
>TRBD1|TRBV5-4|TRBJ2-1
CASSFRLTGGGNEQFF
TGTGCCAGCAGCTTTCGCCTAACAGGGGGCGGGAATGAGCAGTTCTTC
>-|TRBV5-1|TRBJ2-3
CASSSTGGGISDTQYF
TGCGCCAGCAGCTCCACGGGAGGGGGCATCTCAGATACGCAGTATTTT
>-|TRBV11-2|TRBJ1-1
CASSLMHTEAFF
TGTGCCAGCAGCTTAATGCACACTGAAGCTTTCTTT
>-|TRBV30|TRBJ1-1
CAWSTDGNTEAFF
TGTGCCTGGAGTACCGACGGGAACACTGAAGCTTTCTTT
>-|TRBV25-1|TRBJ2-1
CASSDTGSRIF
TGTGCCAGCAGTGACACAGGGTCTCGAATCTTC
>TRBD1|TRBV28|TRBJ1-6
CASGRDRRHF
TGTGCCAGCGGCCGGGACAGGAGGCACTTT
>-|TRBV18|TRBJ2-2
CASSPLSGANTGELFF
TGTGCCAGCTCACCTCTGTCGGGAGCCAACACCGGGGAGCTGTTTTTT
>-|TRBV2|TRBJ2-1
CASSVRTSIYNEQFF
TGTGCCAGCAGTGTAAGGACTTCGATCTACAATGAGCAGTTCTTC
>-|TRBV5-1|TRBJ1-1
CASSYIQERGTEAFF
TGCGCCAGCAGCTACATACAGGAGAGGGGCACTGAAGCTTTCTTT
>-|TRBV7-8|TRBJ1-5
CASSTEYQPQHF
TGTGCCAGCAGCACAGAGTATCAGCCCCAGCATTTT
>-|TRBV11-2|TRBJ1-4
CASSLHSEKLFF
TGTGCCAGCAGCTTACACAGCGAAAAACTGTTTTTT
>TRBD1|TRBV19|TRBJ2-7
CASRGQGAYEQYF
TGTGCCAGTAGGGGACAGGGGGCCTACGAGCAGTACTTC
>-|TRBV15|TRBJ1-4
CATSRSDGRGGKLFF
TGTGCCACCAGCAGATCCGACGGGAGAGGTGGAAAACTGTTTTTT
>-|TRBV6-2/TRBV6-3|TRBJ1-6
CASSYGSGNSPLHF
TGTGCCAGCAGTTACGGGTCCGGAAATTCACCCCTCCACTTT
>TRBD2|TRBV29-1|TRBJ2-7
CSVAGTSGTGSSYEQYF
TGCAGCGTTGCGGGGACTAGCGGGACGGGGAGCTCCTACGAGCAGTACTTC
>TRBD1|TRBV30|TRBJ2-1
CAWSVGGTGLQFF
TGTGCCTGGAGTGTCGGCGGGACAGGGTTGCAGTTCTTC
>-|TRBV20-1|TRBJ1-1
CSASPTGWGEAFF
TGCAGTGCTAGTCCTACAGGGTGGGGTGAAGCTTTCTTT
>-|TRBV4-3|TRBJ1-2
CASSQDPLGDEGVGYTF
TGCGCCAGCAGCCAGGATCCCTTAGGGGACGAAGGCGTTGGCTACACCTTC